This TCR beta chain was captured in a study of T-cell reconstitution after alpha-beta-depleted transplantation in children. Points from the study as a whole: T-cell counts and diversity were attributed mostly to newly produced T cells one year after transplant. About two months after transplant, alpha-beta T cells reportedly came from several hundred expanded graft clones.

At least ten counts were recorded for this clonotype. The antigen is undetermined. Molecular barcoding with unique molecular identifiers was used for the TCRbeta library. TCRdb reprocessed the PCR reads via MiXCR and lists one record per CDR3 protein. The sample has fewer than 700,000 distinct CDR3 sequences; 13% are singletons. Looked up from germline, CDR1 is KGHSH and CDR2 is LQKENI. This CDR3 is 14 amino acids long. After removal of 3 bases from V and 5 bases from J, the junction contained 3 bases not matched to a gene. Sample: PBMCs, mostly from graft donor cells, taken 360 days after TCRalphabeta/CD19-depleted stem cell transplant. The chain employs TRBV18 and TRBJ2-1, with TRBD1 matching 8 bases. The sequence was collected from a male patient younger than 18 who had a stem cell transplant for acute myeloid leukemia, so the T cells may come from the graft donor. The CDR3 DNA reads TGTGCCAGCTCACCCCTGACAGGGGACAATGAGCAGTTCTTC. Protein product: CASSPLTGDNEQFF.